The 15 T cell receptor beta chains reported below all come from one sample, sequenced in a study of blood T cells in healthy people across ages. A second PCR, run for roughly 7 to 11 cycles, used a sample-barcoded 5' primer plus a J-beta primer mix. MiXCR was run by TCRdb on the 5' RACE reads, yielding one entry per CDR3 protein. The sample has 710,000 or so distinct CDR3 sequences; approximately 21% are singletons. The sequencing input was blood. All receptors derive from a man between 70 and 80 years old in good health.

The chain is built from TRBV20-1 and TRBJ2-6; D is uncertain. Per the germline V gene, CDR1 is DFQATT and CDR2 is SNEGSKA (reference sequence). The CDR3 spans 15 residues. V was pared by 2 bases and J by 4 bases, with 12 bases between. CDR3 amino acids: CSARYPPTGANVLTF. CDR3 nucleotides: TGCAGTGCTAGATATCCCCCCACAGGGGCCAACGTCCTGACTTTC.

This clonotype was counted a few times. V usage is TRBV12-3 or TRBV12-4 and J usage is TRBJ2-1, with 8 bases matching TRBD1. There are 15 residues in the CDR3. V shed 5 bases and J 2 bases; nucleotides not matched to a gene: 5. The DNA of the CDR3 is TGTGCCAGCAGTGCCCGGACAGGGCCCTACAATGAGCAGTTCTTC. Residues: CASSARTGPYNEQFF.

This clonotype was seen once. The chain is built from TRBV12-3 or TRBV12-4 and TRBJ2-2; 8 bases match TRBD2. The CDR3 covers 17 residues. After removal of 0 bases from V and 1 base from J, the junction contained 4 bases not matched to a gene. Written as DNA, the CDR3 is TGTGCCAGCAGTTTAGCGTCCGGGACTAGGAACACCGGGGAGCTGTTTTTT. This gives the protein CASSLASGTRNTGELFF.

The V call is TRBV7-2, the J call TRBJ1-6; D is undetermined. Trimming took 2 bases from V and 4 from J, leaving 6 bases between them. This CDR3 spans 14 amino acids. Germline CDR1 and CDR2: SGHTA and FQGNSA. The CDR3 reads CASSLHGYNSPLHF. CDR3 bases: TGTGCCAGCAGCTTACACGGATATAATTCACCCCTCCACTTT. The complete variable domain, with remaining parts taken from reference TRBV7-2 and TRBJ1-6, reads GAGVSQSPSNKVTEKGKDVELRCDPISGHTALYWYRQSLGQGLEFLIYFQGNSAPDKSGLPSDRFSAERTGGSVSTLTIQRTQQEDSAVYLCASSLHGYNSPLHFGNGTRLTVT.

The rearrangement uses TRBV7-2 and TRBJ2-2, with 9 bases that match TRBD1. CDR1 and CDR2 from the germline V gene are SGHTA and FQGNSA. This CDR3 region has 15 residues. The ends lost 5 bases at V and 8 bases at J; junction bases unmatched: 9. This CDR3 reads CASSTQQGAGGELFF. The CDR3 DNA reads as TGTGCCAGCAGCACACAACAGGGGGCAGGTGGGGAGCTGTTTTTT.

The CDR3 DNA follows: TGCGCCAGCAGCTCCCGTACTCGTTCCAGCTCCTACGAGCAGTACTTC. Translating gives CASSSRTRSSSYEQYF. The rearrangement links TRBV5-1 to TRBJ2-7; D is unclear. This CDR3 comprises 16 residues. Looked up from germline, CDR1 is SGHRS and CDR2 is YFSETQ. V shed 3 bases and J shed 0 bases, with 16 bases lying between them.

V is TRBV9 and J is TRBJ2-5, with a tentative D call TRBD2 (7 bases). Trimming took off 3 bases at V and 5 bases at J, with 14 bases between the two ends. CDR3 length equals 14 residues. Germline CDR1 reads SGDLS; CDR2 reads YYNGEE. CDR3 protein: CASSGGGRQETQYF. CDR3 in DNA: TGTGCCAGCAGCGGGGGGGGCCGACAGGAGACCCAGTACTTC. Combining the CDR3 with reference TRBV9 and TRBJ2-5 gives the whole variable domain DSGVTQTPKHLITATGQRVTLRCSPRSGDLSVYWYQQSLDQGLQFLIQYYNGEERAKGNILERFSAQQFPDLHSELNLSSLELGDSALYFCASSGGGRQETQYFGPGTRLLVL.

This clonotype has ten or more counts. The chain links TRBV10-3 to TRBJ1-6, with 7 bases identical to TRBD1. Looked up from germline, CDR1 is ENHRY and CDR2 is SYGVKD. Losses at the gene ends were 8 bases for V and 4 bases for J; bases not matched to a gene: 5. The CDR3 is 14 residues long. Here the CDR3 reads CAIGTEGYNSPLHF. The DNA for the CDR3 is TGTGCCATCGGGACAGAGGGTTATAATTCACCCCTCCACTTT.

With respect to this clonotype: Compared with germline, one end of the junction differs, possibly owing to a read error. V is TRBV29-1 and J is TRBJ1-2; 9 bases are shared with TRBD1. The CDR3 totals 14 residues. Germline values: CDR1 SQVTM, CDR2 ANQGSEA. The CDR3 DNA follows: TGCAGCGTTGAAGAGGTTGGACAGGGGTATGGCTACACCTTT. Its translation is CSVEEVGQGYGYTF.

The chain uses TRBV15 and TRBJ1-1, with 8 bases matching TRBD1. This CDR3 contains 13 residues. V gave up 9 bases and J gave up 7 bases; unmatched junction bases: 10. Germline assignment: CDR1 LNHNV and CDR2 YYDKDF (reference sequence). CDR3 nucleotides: TGTGCCACAACAGGGGGGGTTCTCCGTGAAGCTTTCTTT. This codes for CATTGGVLREAFF.

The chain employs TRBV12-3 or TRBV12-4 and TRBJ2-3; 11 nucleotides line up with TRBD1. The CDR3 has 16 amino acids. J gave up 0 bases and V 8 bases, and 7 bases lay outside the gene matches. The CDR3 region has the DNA TGTGCCAGCTCAGGACAGGGGGCGATTAGCACAGATACGCAGTATTTT. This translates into CASSGQGAISTDTQYF.

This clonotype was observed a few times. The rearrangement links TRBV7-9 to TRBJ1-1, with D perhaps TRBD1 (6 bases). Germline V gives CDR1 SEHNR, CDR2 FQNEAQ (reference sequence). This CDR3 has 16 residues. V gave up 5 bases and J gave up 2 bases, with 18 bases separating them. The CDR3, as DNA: TGTGCCAGCAGCGTAAACTCCGGGACAAAAAACACTGAAGCTTTCTTT. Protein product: CASSVNSGTKNTEAFF.

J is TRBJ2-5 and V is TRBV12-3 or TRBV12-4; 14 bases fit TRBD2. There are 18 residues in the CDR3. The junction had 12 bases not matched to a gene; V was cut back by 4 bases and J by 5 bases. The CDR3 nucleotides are TGTGCCAGCAGTTACACAGGACTAGCGGGAGGTGGGATGGAGACCCAGTACTTC. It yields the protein CASSYTGLAGGGMETQYF.

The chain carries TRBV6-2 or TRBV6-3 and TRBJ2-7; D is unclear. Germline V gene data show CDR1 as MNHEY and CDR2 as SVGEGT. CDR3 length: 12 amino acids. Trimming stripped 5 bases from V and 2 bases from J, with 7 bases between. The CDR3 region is CASSMTPYEQYV. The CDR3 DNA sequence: TGTGCCAGCAGTATGACCCCCTACGAGCAGTACGTC.

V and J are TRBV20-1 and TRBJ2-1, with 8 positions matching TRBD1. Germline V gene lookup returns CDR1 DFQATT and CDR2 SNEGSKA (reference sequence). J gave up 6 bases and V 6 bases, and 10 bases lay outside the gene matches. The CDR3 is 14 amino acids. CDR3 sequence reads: CSALSFTGGNEQFF. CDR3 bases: TGCAGTGCACTCTCGTTTACAGGGGGCAATGAGCAGTTCTTC.